This T cell receptor beta chain was retrieved from a study of blood T cell repertoires in COVID-19. In the study overall: Nucleic acid was either cDNA or gDNA, and it came from T cells, B-cell-depleted T cells, or PBMCs.

Methods used by the authors: It was from reference gene primer amplification that nucleated cell counts were estimated. Generated by immunoSEQ multiplex PCR, the TCRdb table keeps only in-frame clones and is missing some. That table is the source of V, J and clone size, and D and trimming were worked out from the DNA. Found here are hundreds of thousands of clones, roughly nine tenths of them singletons; the top ten hold approximately 4.3%. This CDR3 is built from 15 residues. Germline values: CDR1 SGHVS, CDR2 FQNEAQ. Trimming stripped 0 bases from V and 5 bases from J, with 11 bases between. Participants were aged roughly 18 to 90 years, lived in about two dozen US areas, and enrolled virtually. Participant reports of clinical history set cohort assignment.

This TCR derives from a woman in her 30s with acute COVID-19. The V and J genes are TRBV7-8 and TRBJ1-5; D gene unclear. The sample consisted of PBMCs or T cells enriched from blood (not recorded which). The CDR3 spells CASSLASRVDQPQHF. For the CDR3, the DNA is TGTGCCAGCAGCTTAGCGAGTAGAGTGGATCAGCCCCAGCATTTT.